This paragraph covers one T cell receptor beta chain sequence. Antigen: not known. The data were obtained in a study of brain T cells in children with intractable seizures. The study's findings and limits: Patients' HCMV serostatus was unknown; virus specificity rests on CDR3 similarity alone.

Some clones are missing from TCRdb's copy, which holds only in-frame ones; the method was immunoSEQ multiplex PCR. The sample records around 340,000 clones, 93% being singletons. The sample's time point: blood from clinic visit 5 months post-surgery; TSC patient then seizure free. Sequencing was limited to surgery cases with top T cell transcript signatures in brain tissue. Pre-surgery treatment included at least one anti-epileptic drug. Losses at the gene ends were 5 bases for V and 2 bases for J; bases not matched to a gene: 6. This CDR3 contains 16 residues. Germline lookup yields CDR1 LNHDA and CDR2 SQIVND (reference sequence).

This rearrangement joins TRBV19 to TRBJ2-7, with 13 bases identical to TRBD2. The receptor comes from a boy under two years old with tuberous sclerosis and intractable seizures. This material consisted of peripheral blood, taken about 5 months after surgery. The CDR3 loop reads CASSPGTSGDTYEQYF. In nucleotides, the CDR3 is TGTGCCAGTAGTCCCGGGACTAGCGGGGATACCTACGAGCAGTACTTC.